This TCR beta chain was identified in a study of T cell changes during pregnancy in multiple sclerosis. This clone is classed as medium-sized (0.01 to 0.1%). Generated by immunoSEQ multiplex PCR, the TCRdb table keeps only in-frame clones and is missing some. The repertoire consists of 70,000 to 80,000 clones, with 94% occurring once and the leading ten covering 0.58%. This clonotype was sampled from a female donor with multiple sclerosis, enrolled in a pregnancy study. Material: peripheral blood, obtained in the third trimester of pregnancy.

The chain's CDR3 is CASSEDRGQHF. The CDR3 nucleotides read TGTGCCAGCAGTGAGGACAGGGGACAGCATTTT. The chain has TRBV2 and TRBJ1-5; 9 bases align to TRBD1. Trimming took 3 bases from V and 13 from J; bases not matched to a gene: 1. This CDR3 spans 11 amino acids. CDR1 SNHLY and CDR2 FYNNEI come from the germline V gene.